The present entry profiles one T cell receptor beta chain with its context. Its antigen is not known. This sample was taken from a study of T cells in narcolepsy. Study findings and constraints: Autoreactive clonotypes reportedly recurred in blood of same and different patients, not controls.

From germline, CDR1 is SNHLY and CDR2 FYNNEI. Trimming pared 5 bases from V and 5 bases from J, leaving 12 bases between. The CDR3 consists of 13 residues. TCRdb's copy holds only in-frame clones and misses some; the assay was immunoSEQ multiplex PCR. The sample holds 12,000 or so clones, around 94% seen once. Source material: CD45RA- memory CD4+ T cells from PBMCs. The origin of this receptor is a human donor with narcolepsy. V and J are TRBV2 and TRBJ2-5; possibly TRBD1 or TRBD2 for D (6 bases each). The DNA of the CDR3 is TGTGCCAGCAGTCGTGGGGGGCCGGAGACCCAGTACTTC. It yields the protein CASSRGGPETQYF. The full variable domain, its missing parts supplied by reference TRBV2 and TRBJ2-5, is EPEVTQTPSHQVTQMGQEVILRCVPISNHLYFYWYRQILGQKVEFLVSFYNNEISEKSEIFDDQFSVERPDGSNFTLKIRSTKLEDSAMYFCASSRGGPETQYFGPGTRLLVL.